One and the same sample provided the 17 T cell receptor beta chains below, sequenced in a study of shared clonotypes between healthy human individuals. TCRdb keeps only in-frame clones here, not all; method: immunoSEQ multiplex PCR. The sample includes about 580,000 clones, nearly 98% of them seen just once. CD45RO-negative cells were positively selected for CCR7, leaving out terminally differentiated effector memory CD45RA+ cells. The specimen was naive CD8+ T cells sorted from blood. Receptor source: a man aged 30-40 years in good health.

This chain links TRBV11-2 with TRBJ1-4; the D gene is possibly TRBD1 (6 bases). V was shortened by 5 bases and J by 5 bases, with 18 bases between the two germline ends. The germline gives CDR1 SGHAT, CDR2 FQNNGV. The CDR3 is made up of 16 amino acids. CDR3 residues: CASSPGHQGRNEKLFF. The CDR3 DNA reads as TGTGCCAGCAGCCCCGGTCACCAGGGGCGAAATGAAAAACTGTTTTTT.

The chain employs TRBV28 and TRBJ2-5; 10 bases map to TRBD1. Germline assignment: CDR1 MDHEN and CDR2 SYDVKM. Germline trimming cut 6 bases from V and 7 bases from J; bases unmatched to any gene: 5. The CDR3 runs 13 residues. CDR3: CASRGQGIRTQYF. CDR3 nucleotide sequence: TGTGCCAGCAGGGGACAGGGGATTCGGACCCAGTACTTC. The full variable domain, with the rest looked up from reference TRBV28 and TRBJ2-5, is DVKVTQSSRYLVKRTGEKVFLECVQDMDHENMFWYRQDPGLGLRLIYFSYDVKMKEKGDIPEGYSVSREKKERFSLILESASTNQTSMYLCASRGQGIRTQYFGPGTRLLVL.

CDR3 coding DNA: TGTGCCAGAAACAGGGGCTCCTACAATGAGCAGTTCTTC. Its protein is CARNRGSYNEQFF. This chain links TRBV11-3 with TRBJ2-1; 7 positions match TRBD1. V was pared by 9 bases and J by 0 bases, with 2 bases of the junction left unmatched. Germline assignment: CDR1 SGHNT and CDR2 YENEEA. The CDR3 covers 13 residues.

J is TRBJ2-7 and V is TRBV6-1, with 7 bases identical to TRBD1. The length of the CDR3 is 13 residues. J gave up 5 bases and V 4 bases, and 5 bases lay outside the gene matches. Germline-derived CDR1 and CDR2 are MNHNS and SASEGT. CDR3 DNA sequence: TGTGCCAGCAGTGTGACAGGGACCGACGAGCAGTACTTC. Translating it yields CASSVTGTDEQYF.

V gene TRBV27 combines with J gene TRBJ2-7; 7 bases are shared with TRBD2. The germline gives CDR1 MNHEY, CDR2 SMNVEV (reference sequence). The CDR3 loop spans 13 amino acids. Unmatched junction bases numbered 7, after V lost 5 bases and J lost 6 bases. CDR3 sequence reads: CASSLTTGGEQYF. As DNA, the CDR3 is TGTGCCAGCAGTCTAACCACGGGGGGCGAGCAGTACTTC.

The V call is TRBV6-5, the J call TRBJ1-2, with D hard to call. With 2 bases removed from V and 5 bases from J, the gap between germline ends came to 15 bases. Germline V gene sequence: CDR1 MNHEY, CDR2 SVGAGI. This CDR3 contains 15 residues. The CDR3 DNA reads as TGTGCCAGCAGTTACGAAATTGGGTTTGGGTATGGCTACACCTTC. This codes for CASSYEIGFGYGYTF.

V gene TRBV10-3 combines with J gene TRBJ1-1; D may be TRBD1 (5 bases). The CDR3 contains 13 residues. Germline V lookup: CDR1 ENHRY, CDR2 SYGVKD. Trimming removed 6 bases from V and 10 bases from J, with 18 bases in between. The CDR3 is CAIRPGPGIGAFF. CDR3 in DNA: TGTGCCATCAGGCCGGGGCCCGGGATTGGAGCTTTCTTT.

This chain connects TRBV11-2 to TRBJ2-1; D call uncertain. Germline lookup yields CDR1 SGHAT and CDR2 FQNNGV. This CDR3 has 16 amino acids. V lost 0 bases and J lost 0, with 9 bases in between. The CDR3 sequence is CASSLEGGHSYNEQFF. The CDR3 DNA sequence: TGTGCCAGCAGCTTAGAAGGCGGTCACTCCTACAATGAGCAGTTCTTC. Looking up the rest from reference TRBV11-2 and TRBJ2-1 gives the full variable domain: EAGVAQSPRYKIIEKRQSVAFWCNPISGHATLYWYQQILGQGPKLLIQFQNNGVVDDSQLPKDRFSAERLKGVDSTLKIQPAKLEDSAVYLCASSLEGGHSYNEQFFGPGTRLTVL.

CDR3 sequence (DNA): TGCAGCGTCGGGTCGACTATAAGGGGGAGGGCCCTCCGGGTGCAGTATTTT. Encoded protein: CSVGSTIRGRALRVQYF. The rearrangement joins TRBV29-1 to TRBJ2-3; a weak D match, TRBD2 (7 bases). Trimming stripped 6 bases from V and 11 bases from J, with 33 bases between. Germline-derived CDR1 and CDR2 are SQVTM and ANQGSEA. The CDR3 sequence is 17 residues long.

The rearrangement joins TRBV5-6 to TRBJ1-5; D gene uncertain. This CDR3 spans 16 amino acids. From germline, CDR1 is SGHDT and CDR2 YYEEEE. V was cut by 3 bases and J by 2 bases, with 15 bases left in between. CDR3 in amino acids: CASSSATNGGNQPQHF. The CDR3 DNA is TGTGCCAGCAGCTCAGCAACGAACGGGGGCAATCAGCCCCAGCATTTT. Full variable domain (missing parts from reference TRBV5-6 and TRBJ1-5): DAGVTQSPTHLIKTRGQQVTLRCSPKSGHDTVSWYQQALGQGPQFIFQYYEEEERQRGNFPDRFSGHQFPNYSSELNVNALLLGDSALYLCASSSATNGGNQPQHFGDGTRLSIL.

V usage is TRBV27 and J usage is TRBJ2-3; unclear D gene. Germline assignment: CDR1 MNHEY and CDR2 SMNVEV (reference sequence). The CDR3 covers 14 residues. Trimming took 0 bases from V and 5 from J, leaving 9 bases between them. The CDR3 bases are TGTGCCAGCAGTTTATCGGGTTTTGGAGATACGCAGTATTTT. Amino acid sequence: CASSLSGFGDTQYF.

This sequence joins TRBV5-6 and TRBJ2-7; 10 bases align to TRBD2. The J segment lost 0 bases and the V segment lost 3 bases, leaving 6 bases of the junction unmatched. CDR3 length: 16 amino acids. CDR1 and CDR2 from the germline V gene are SGHDT and YYEEEE. In nucleotides, the CDR3 is TGTGCCAGCAGCTCCTCGGGACTAGCGCGCTCCTACGAGCAGTACTTC. This encodes CASSSSGLARSYEQYF.

The V gene is TRBV28, the J gene TRBJ1-5; tentatively, D is TRBD1 (6 bases). The CDR3 is 16 amino acids. Between the trimmed V and J ends, which lost 5 bases and 1 base, there was a span of 15 bases. Per germline, CDR1 MDHEN and CDR2 SYDVKM. CDR3 DNA sequence: TGTGCCAGCAGTCCTCAACAGGGTAGGAGCAATCAGCCCCAGCATTTT. Amino acid sequence: CASSPQQGRSNQPQHF.

The chain links TRBV7-9 to TRBJ1-5, with a possible D match to TRBD1 (5 bases). This CDR3 has 13 amino acids. The germline V gene encodes CDR1 SEHNR and CDR2 FQNEAQ (reference sequence). Trimming cost V 0 bases and J 11 bases, with 11 bases left between them. This chain's CDR3 is CASSLAPYRTQHF. The CDR3 DNA reads as TGTGCCAGCAGCTTAGCGCCTTACAGGACCCAGCATTTT.

The chain employs TRBV27 and TRBJ2-7, with a possible D match to TRBD2 (5 bases). This CDR3 has 12 residues. V lost 9 bases, J lost 7 bases, and 16 bases lay in between. CDR1 and CDR2 from the germline V gene are MNHEY and SMNVEV (reference sequence). CDR3 protein: CASGLAVREQYF. CDR3 DNA: TGTGCCAGTGGACTCGCAGTGAGGGAGCAGTACTTC.

This sequence joins TRBV5-1 and TRBJ2-3, with 10 positions matching TRBD1. This CDR3 contains 17 residues. The V and J ends lost 0 bases and 3 bases, in that order; junction bases with no gene match: 7. CDR1 and CDR2 from the germline V gene are SGHRS and YFSETQ. CDR3 in amino acids: CASSLGFRTGGTDTQYF. The CDR3 DNA sequence: TGCGCCAGCAGCTTGGGTTTCCGGACAGGGGGGACAGATACGCAGTATTTT.

A single count supports this clone. The rearrangement uses TRBV29-1 and TRBJ2-1; D is possibly TRBD2 (5 bases). The CDR3 runs 14 residues. V was trimmed by 0 bases and J by 7 bases, leaving 13 bases between them. Germline V gives CDR1 SQVTM, CDR2 ANQGSEA. CDR3 region: CSVEDVGDANEQFF. DNA of the CDR3: TGCAGCGTTGAAGATGTCGGGGATGCGAATGAGCAGTTCTTC.